This is a list of T cell receptor beta chains from one sample in a study of blood T cell repertoires in COVID-19. Sequencing used immunoSEQ multiplex PCR; TCRdb keeps in-frame clones, though not all of them. The sample consists of more than 110,000 clones, 75% to 85% of them appearing once. Sample: peripheral blood. The receptors come from an elderly woman with active or convalescent COVID-19. The CDR3 runs from the conserved cysteine through the conserved F or W. D genes are given only for firm matches. A row's size may be missing; if present it is once, few, many or a size class.

d_call clone_size j_call v_call cdr3_aa cdr3_nt
TRBD1 few TRBJ1-5 TRBV20-1 CSASRGTGFGGNQPQHF TGCAGTGCTAGTCGTGGGACAGGGTTTGGGGGCAATCAGCCCCAGCATTTT
- - TRBJ1-2 TRBV25-1 CASSATGFTAGYTF TGTGCCAGCAGTGCAACAGGGTTTACAGCTGGCTACACCTTC
- - TRBJ1-2 TRBV3-1/TRBV3-2 CASSPQGLGGYTF TGTGCCAGCAGCCCCCAGGGATTAGGAGGCTACACCTTC
- - TRBJ1-1 TRBV28 CASRTVGQGLTEAFF TGTGCCAGCAGAACTGTCGGGCAGGGATTGACTGAAGCTTTCTTT
- - TRBJ2-1 TRBV5-4 CASSLGFSGSSYNEQFF TGTGCCAGCAGCTTGGGGTTCAGCGGTAGCTCCTACAATGAGCAGTTCTTC
TRBD2 - TRBJ2-3 TRBV5-4 CASSLGSGATDTQYF TGTGCCAGCAGCTTGGGTAGCGGGGCCACAGATACGCAGTATTTT
- few TRBJ1-5 TRBV2 CASNQNNKKPQHF TGTGCCAGCAATCAAAATAACAAGAAGCCCCAGCATTTT
TRBD1 - TRBJ1-5 TRBV28 CASSLQQGAGNQPQHF TGTGCCAGCAGTCTCCAGCAGGGGGCGGGCAATCAGCCCCAGCATTTT
- - TRBJ2-2 TRBV6-5 CASSSGTLNTGELFF TGTGCCAGCAGTTCCGGGACTTTGAACACCGGGGAGCTGTTTTTT
TRBD2 - TRBJ2-2 TRBV5-1 CASSGGTSGGWRTGELFF TGCGCCAGCAGCGGAGGGACTAGCGGGGGGTGGCGCACCGGGGAGCTGTTTTTT
TRBD2 - TRBJ2-3 TRBV2 CARIGLAGTDTQYF TGTGCCAGGATCGGACTAGCGGGGACAGATACGCAGTATTTT
TRBD2 - TRBJ2-3 TRBV19 CASRGAGGTDTQYF TGTGCCAGTCGAGGGGCGGGGGGCACAGATACGCAGTATTTT
TRBD2 few TRBJ2-2 TRBV7-9 CASSPTSGGAGGELFF TGTGCCAGCAGCCCAACTAGCGGGGGGGCCGGCGGGGAGCTGTTTTTT
- - TRBJ1-4 TRBV5-1 CASSLAGGSGEKLFF TGCGCCAGCAGCTTGGCGGGAGGTAGTGGTGAAAAACTGTTTTTT
- - TRBJ2-3 TRBV11-1 CASSPRGRRDTDTQYF TGTGCCAGCAGCCCAAGGGGTAGGAGAGACACAGATACGCAGTATTTT
- - TRBJ2-6 TRBV19 CASSIDSNSGANVLTF TGTGCCAGTAGTATCGACAGCAACTCTGGGGCCAACGTCCTGACTTTC
TRBD1 - TRBJ2-7 TRBV7-2 CASSSGTGKYF TGTGCCAGCAGCTCCGGGACAGGAAAGTACTTC
TRBD1 few TRBJ2-2 TRBV5-5 CASSPTGGYGGELFF TGTGCCAGCAGCCCGACAGGGGGCTATGGCGGGGAGCTGTTTTTT
TRBD1 - TRBJ2-3 TRBV11-3 CASSLGPGQVKSDTQYF TGTGCCAGCAGCTTAGGCCCGGGACAGGTTAAGTCAGATACGCAGTATTTT
TRBD1 - TRBJ1-6 TRBV20-1 CSASGTGVRALHF TGCAGTGCTAGTGGGACAGGGGTAAGGGCCCTCCACTTT
- - TRBJ2-5 TRBV7-2 CASSLDTGKTQYF TGTGCCAGCAGCTTAGACACGGGAAAGACCCAGTACTTC
TRBD1 - TRBJ1-5 TRBV2 CASTWDSSNQPQHF TGTGCCAGCACTTGGGACAGTAGCAATCAGCCCCAGCATTTT
TRBD1 - TRBJ2-5 TRBV7-9 CASSRDREQETQYF TGTGCCAGCAGCAGAGACAGGGAGCAAGAGACCCAGTACTTC
- - TRBJ1-1 TRBV7-9 CASSLAANTEAFF TGTGCCAGCAGCCTAGCAGCGAACACTGAAGCTTTCTTT
- - TRBJ1-4 TRBV29-1 CSVGGGEKLFF TGCAGCGTGGGGGGGGGTGAAAAACTGTTTTTT
TRBD2 - TRBJ2-3 TRBV10-3 CAISETSGGGTDTQYF TGTGCCATCAGTGAGACTAGCGGGGGGGGCACAGATACGCAGTATTTT
- - TRBJ2-1 TRBV14 CASSLQNHPGTRGHEQFF TGTGCCAGCAGCCTGCAGAACCACCCCGGGACACGGGGCCATGAGCAGTTCTTC
TRBD1 - TRBJ1-2 TRBV28 CASSYRDRSYGGYTF TGTGCCAGCAGTTACCGGGACAGGAGTTATGGTGGCTACACCTTC
TRBD1 - TRBJ2-1 TRBV28 CASSLAGGYNEQFF TGTGCCAGCAGTTTGGCAGGGGGCTACAATGAGCAGTTCTTC
TRBD2 - TRBJ2-2 TRBV19 CASSDTSGGVRELFF TGTGCCAGTAGTGACACTAGCGGGGGGGTCCGGGAGCTGTTTTTT
TRBD1 - TRBJ1-1 TRBV2 CASREKTGGTEAFF TGTGCCAGCAGGGAAAAGACAGGGGGCACTGAAGCTTTCTTT
TRBD1 - TRBJ1-2 TRBV28 CASRTTGGRDGYTF TGTGCCAGCAGAACAACAGGGGGCCGGGATGGCTACACCTTC
TRBD1 - TRBJ2-5 TRBV7-9 CASSPLDRVGDPTQYF TGTGCCAGCAGCCCACTAGACAGGGTCGGAGACCCAACCCAGTACTTC
- - TRBJ1-2 TRBV28 CASRSTGQKYGYTF TGTGCCAGCAGATCAACCGGACAGAAGTATGGCTACACCTTC
TRBD1 - TRBJ1-3 TRBV14 CASSRNQGAGGNTIYF TGTGCCAGCAGCCGGAACCAGGGGGCTGGTGGAAACACCATATATTTT
TRBD2 - TRBJ2-3 TRBV5-4 CASGGRDHTDTQYF TGTGCCAGCGGGGGGAGGGACCACACAGATACGCAGTATTTT
TRBD2 - TRBJ2-3 TRBV28 CASRTGGLTDTQYF TGTGCCAGCAGGACGGGGGGGCTGACAGATACGCAGTATTTT
- few TRBJ1-4 TRBV19 CASSIEAGFATNEKLFF TGTGCCAGTAGTATAGAGGCAGGCTTTGCAACTAATGAAAAACTGTTTTTT
- - TRBJ2-3 TRBV30 CAGGSPSSDTQYF TGTGCCGGCGGATCCCCCTCAAGTGATACGCAGTATTTT
- - TRBJ2-7 TRBV15 CATSREYRIYEQYF TGTGCCACCAGCAGAGAATACAGAATCTACGAGCAGTACTTC